What follows are 15 T cell receptor beta chains derived from one specimen sequenced in a study of cytomegalovirus exposure and HLA in healthy donors (dated by TCRdb to about 2017). The library was prepared using the immunoSEQ multiplex PCR assay. For the multiplex PCR, a mixture combining 60 forward primers for TCR Vbeta segments and 13 reverse primers for TCR Jbeta segments was used. What TCRdb holds here is the immuneACCESS table cut down to in-frame rearrangements. Part of the clones is not present; checked against another copy, under half of the missing clones reflect an unresolved V gene, and the others are unexplained. The sample records roughly 190,000 clones, 62% of which are singletons. Around 3% of the sample belongs to the ten largest clones. The sequencing sample was made of PBMCs. The origin of the receptors is a man aged 40-50 years in good health and CMV-seronegative.

The chain joins TRBV18 to TRBJ2-2, with 14 bases lining up with TRBD2. Germline assignment: CDR1 KGHSH and CDR2 LQKENI. V lost 6 bases to trimming and J lost 6 bases; unmatched junction nucleotides: 12. The CDR3 loop spans 18 amino acids. The CDR3 DNA sequence: TGTGCCAGCTCCCCTCGACTAGCGGGAGGGCCAGAGTCCGGGGAGCTGTTTTTT. This encodes CASSPRLAGGPESGELFF.

This chain joins TRBV20-1 and TRBJ2-5; D gene uncertain. Germline V CDR1 and CDR2: DFQATT, SNEGSKA (reference sequence). The CDR3 extends over 11 amino acids. V dropped 0 bases and J dropped 4 bases, with 3 bases sitting between them. CDR3 in DNA: TGCAGTGCTAGAGAGCGAGAGACCCAGTACTTC. It specifies CSARERETQYF.

The rearrangement joins TRBV19 to TRBJ1-1; 9 bases fit TRBD1. Trimming removed 5 bases from V and 5 bases from J; junction bases left unmatched: 9. Germline CDR1 and CDR2: LNHDA and SQIVND (reference sequence). The CDR3 runs to 15 residues. The CDR3 loop is CASSVTGGVETEAFF. DNA of the CDR3: TGTGCCAGTAGTGTGACAGGGGGTGTAGAAACTGAAGCTTTCTTT.

This clone came up a few times. The chain uses TRBV28 and TRBJ2-3; maybe TRBD2 (6 bases). V gave up 5 bases and J gave up 6 bases, with 24 bases separating them. Germline-derived CDR1 and CDR2 are MDHEN and SYDVKM. The CDR3 has 17 amino acids. The DNA of the CDR3 is TGTGCCAGCAGTCCGCGCCGATGGCGGGGCCCTGGGGATACGCAGTATTTT. Its protein product is CASSPRRWRGPGDTQYF. The entire variable domain, with the rest obtained from reference TRBV28 and TRBJ2-3, is as follows: DVKVTQSSRYLVKRTGEKVFLECVQDMDHENMFWYRQDPGLGLRLIYFSYDVKMKEKGDIPEGYSVSREKKERFSLILESASTNQTSMYLCASSPRRWRGPGDTQYFGPGTRLTVL.

V gene TRBV4-1 combines with J gene TRBJ1-2, with unresolved D. The CDR3 is 16 amino acids. CDR1 is MGHRA, CDR2 YSYEKL, per germline. Trimming left V 4 bases short and J 3 bases short, with 18 bases between. The CDR3 sequence: CASSPEGVGSDYGYTF. CDR3 coding DNA: TGCGCCAGCAGCCCCGAGGGAGTGGGGTCTGACTATGGCTACACCTTC.

In DNA form, the CDR3 reads TGTGCCAGCAGCCGGACTAGCCCGACGGGGGATACGCAGTATTTT. Protein sequence: CASSRTSPTGDTQYF. J is TRBJ2-3 and V is TRBV7-9, with 8 bases fitting TRBD2. This CDR3 has 15 amino acids. V shed 5 bases and J 6 bases; nucleotides not matched to a gene: 10. Germline CDR1 and CDR2: SEHNR and FQNEAQ (reference sequence).

The chain is built from TRBV27 and TRBJ2-5; 10 bases agree with TRBD1. The CDR3 loop spans 14 amino acids. CDR1 and CDR2 from the germline V gene are MNHEY and SMNVEV (reference sequence). V lost 2 bases to trimming and J lost 4 bases; unmatched junction nucleotides: 1. CDR3 in amino acids: CASSLGTGVETQYF. The DNA of the CDR3 is TGTGCCAGCAGTTTAGGGACAGGGGTAGAGACCCAGTACTTC.

This clone was found once. The rearrangement uses TRBV6-5 and TRBJ2-1, with D perhaps TRBD1 (7 bases). V was trimmed by 6 bases and J by 7 bases, leaving 16 bases between them. The germline gives CDR1 MNHEY, CDR2 SVGAGI. CDR3 length: 14 residues. CDR3 sequence: CASSGEDRQNEQFF. The DNA for the CDR3 is TGTGCCAGCAGCGGGGAGGACAGGCAAAATGAGCAGTTCTTC.

This clone came up once. This CDR3 is CASSLATGAQFF. The CDR3, as DNA: TGTGCCAGCAGCTTAGCCACAGGGGCTCAGTTCTTC. The chain carries TRBV7-2 and TRBJ2-1, with TRBD1 matching 7 bases. The CDR3 length is 12 residues. Germline V gene data show CDR1 as SGHTA and CDR2 as FQGNSA. V was clipped by 0 bases and J by 13 bases; unmatched bases: 3.

This clone was counted only a few times. This chain connects TRBV5-4 to TRBJ2-7, with a weak D call TRBD1 (5 bases). V lost 0 bases to trimming and J lost 3 bases, with 13 bases between them. The CDR3 has 15 residues. The germline gives CDR1 SGHNT, CDR2 YYREEE (reference sequence). DNA for the CDR3: TGTGCCAGCAGCTTGGTGAAGGGGTTACTCTACGAGCAGTACTTC. It codes for CASSLVKGLLYEQYF. The full variable domain, its missing parts supplied by reference TRBV5-4 and TRBJ2-7, is ETGVTQSPTHLIKTRGQQVTLRCSSQSGHNTVSWYQQALGQGPQFIFQYYREEENGRGNFPPRFSGLQFPNYSSELNVNALELDDSALYLCASSLVKGLLYEQYFGPGTRLTVT.

This clone was counted a few times. The chain has TRBV7-9 and TRBJ1-1; 10 positions agree with TRBD1. CDR1 is SEHNR, CDR2 FQNEAQ, per germline (reference sequence). The CDR3 totals 16 residues. V trimming: 10 bases; J trimming: 5 bases; junction bases outside the gene matches: 16. The CDR3 region has the DNA TGTGCCACCTTCTTTGGAGACAGGGGGCGTGGGACTGAAGCTTTCTTT. Protein product: CATFFGDRGRGTEAFF.

This chain connects TRBV11-2 to TRBJ2-7; 11 bases match TRBD2. Trimming at V came to 1 base and at J to 6 bases, leaving 5 bases not matched to a gene. CDR1 SGHAT and CDR2 FQNNGV come from the germline V gene. The CDR3 loop spans 15 amino acids. As DNA, the CDR3 is TGTGCCAGCAGCTTAGTTTTTACTAGCGGGGGCGAGCAGTACTTC. This sequence encodes CASSLVFTSGGEQYF.

The rearrangement joins TRBV5-1 to TRBJ2-1; D unclear. CDR1 is SGHRS and CDR2 is YFSETQ in the germline V gene. V lost 4 bases, J lost 3 bases, and 14 bases lay in between. The CDR3 is made up of 15 amino acids. The CDR3 region is CASSPTGEDYNEQFF. DNA of the CDR3: TGCGCCAGCAGCCCCACGGGTGAGGACTACAATGAGCAGTTCTTC.

This rearrangement joins TRBV30 to TRBJ2-4; maybe TRBD1 (6 bases). This CDR3 spans 14 amino acids. In germline, CDR1 is GTSNPN, CDR2 SVGIG (reference sequence). Between the trimmed V and J ends, which lost 2 bases and 1 base, there was a span of 9 bases. DNA of the CDR3: TGTGCCTGGAGTCTTACAGGGGCCAAAAACATTCAGTACTTC. Protein: CAWSLTGAKNIQYF.

V gene TRBV5-1 combines with J gene TRBJ1-1; the match to TRBD1 covers 9 bases. Germline V lookup: CDR1 SGHRS, CDR2 YFSETQ. Trimming took 7 bases from V and 1 from J; bases not matched to a gene: 11. The CDR3 covers 16 residues. CDR3 nucleotides: TGCGCCAGCGGACGGACAGGGGCGGGGAGGAACACTGAAGCTTTCTTT. Protein sequence: CASGRTGAGRNTEAFF.